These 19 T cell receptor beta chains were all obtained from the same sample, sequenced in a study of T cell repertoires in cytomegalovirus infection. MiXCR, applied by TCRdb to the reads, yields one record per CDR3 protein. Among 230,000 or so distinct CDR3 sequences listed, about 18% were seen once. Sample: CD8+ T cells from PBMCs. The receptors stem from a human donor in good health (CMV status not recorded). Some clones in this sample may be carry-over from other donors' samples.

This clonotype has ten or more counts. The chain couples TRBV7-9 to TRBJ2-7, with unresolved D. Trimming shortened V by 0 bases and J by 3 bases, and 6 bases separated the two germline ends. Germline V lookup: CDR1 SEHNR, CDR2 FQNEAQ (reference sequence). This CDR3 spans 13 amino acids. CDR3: CASSLAANYEQYF. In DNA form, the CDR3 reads TGTGCCAGCAGCTTAGCCGCCAACTACGAGCAGTACTTC.

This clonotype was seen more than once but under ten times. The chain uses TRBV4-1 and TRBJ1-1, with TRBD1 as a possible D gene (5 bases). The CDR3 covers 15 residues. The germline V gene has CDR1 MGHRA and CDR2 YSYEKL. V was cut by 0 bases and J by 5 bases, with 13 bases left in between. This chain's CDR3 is CASSQEGGIVTEAFF. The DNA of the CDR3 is TGCGCCAGCAGCCAAGAGGGGGGGATTGTAACTGAAGCTTTCTTT.

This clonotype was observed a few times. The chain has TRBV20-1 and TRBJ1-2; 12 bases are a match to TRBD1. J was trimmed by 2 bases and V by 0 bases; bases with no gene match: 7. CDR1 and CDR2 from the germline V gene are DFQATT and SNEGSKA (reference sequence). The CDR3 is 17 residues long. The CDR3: CSARDWGQGAPNYGYTF. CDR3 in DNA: TGCAGTGCTAGAGATTGGGGACAGGGGGCCCCCAACTATGGCTACACCTTC.

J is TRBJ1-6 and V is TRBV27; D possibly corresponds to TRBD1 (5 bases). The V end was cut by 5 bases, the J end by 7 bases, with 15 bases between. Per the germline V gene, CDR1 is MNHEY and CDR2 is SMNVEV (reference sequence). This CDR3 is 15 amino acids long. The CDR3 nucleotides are TGTGCCAGCAGTCCAACAGAGGGGCAGAATTCACCCCTCCACTTT. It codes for CASSPTEGQNSPLHF.

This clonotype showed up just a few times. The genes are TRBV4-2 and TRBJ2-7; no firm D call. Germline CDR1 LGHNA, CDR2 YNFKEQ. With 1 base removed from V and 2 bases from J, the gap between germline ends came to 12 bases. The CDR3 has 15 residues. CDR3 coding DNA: TGTGCCAGCAGCCAAGGTTTCGGCATGGCCTACGAGCAGTACTTC. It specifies CASSQGFGMAYEQYF.

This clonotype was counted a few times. CDR3 coding DNA: TGTGCCAGCATCGGGGGGAACCATGAGCAGTTCTTC. Amino acid sequence: CASIGGNHEQFF. The chain uses TRBV28 and TRBJ2-1; 7 bases are shared with TRBD2. The V and J ends lost 7 bases and 8 bases, in that order; junction bases with no gene match: 5. This CDR3 is 12 amino acids long. Germline V gene sequence: CDR1 MDHEN, CDR2 SYDVKM.

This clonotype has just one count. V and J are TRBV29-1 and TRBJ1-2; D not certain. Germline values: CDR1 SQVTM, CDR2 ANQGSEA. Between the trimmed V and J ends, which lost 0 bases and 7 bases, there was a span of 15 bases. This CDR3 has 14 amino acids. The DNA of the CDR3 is TGCAGCGTTGAAGAGTCCCCCCCCGTGTTTGGCTACACCTTC. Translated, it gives CSVEESPPVFGYTF.

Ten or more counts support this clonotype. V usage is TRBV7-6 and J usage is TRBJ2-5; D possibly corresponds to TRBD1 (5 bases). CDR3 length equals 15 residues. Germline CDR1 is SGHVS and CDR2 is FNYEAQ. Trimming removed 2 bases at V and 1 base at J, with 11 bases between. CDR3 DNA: TGTGCCAGCAGCTTAATCCCAGGGCTCCAAGAGACCCAGTACTTC. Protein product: CASSLIPGLQETQYF.

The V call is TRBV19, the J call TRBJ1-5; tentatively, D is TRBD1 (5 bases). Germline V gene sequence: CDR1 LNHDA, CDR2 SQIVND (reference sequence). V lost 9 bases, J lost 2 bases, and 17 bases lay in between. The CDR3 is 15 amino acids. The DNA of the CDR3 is TGTGCCAGCCACGCCAGGGTCCACGGCAATCAGCCCCAGCATTTT. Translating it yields CASHARVHGNQPQHF.

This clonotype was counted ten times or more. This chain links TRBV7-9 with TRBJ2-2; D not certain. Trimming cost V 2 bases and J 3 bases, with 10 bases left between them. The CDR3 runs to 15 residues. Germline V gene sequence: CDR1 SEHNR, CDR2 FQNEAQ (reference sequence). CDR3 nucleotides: TGTGCCAGCAGCTTATCTGGGGTAGACACCGGGGAGCTGTTTTTT. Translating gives CASSLSGVDTGELFF.

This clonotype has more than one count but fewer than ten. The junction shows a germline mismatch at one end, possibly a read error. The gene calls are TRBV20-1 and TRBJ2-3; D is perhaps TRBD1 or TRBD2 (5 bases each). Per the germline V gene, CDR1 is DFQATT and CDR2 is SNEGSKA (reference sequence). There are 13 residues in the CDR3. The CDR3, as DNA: TGCAGTGCTAGCTGGGGGAGCATAGATACGCAGTATTTT. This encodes CSASWGSIDTQYF.

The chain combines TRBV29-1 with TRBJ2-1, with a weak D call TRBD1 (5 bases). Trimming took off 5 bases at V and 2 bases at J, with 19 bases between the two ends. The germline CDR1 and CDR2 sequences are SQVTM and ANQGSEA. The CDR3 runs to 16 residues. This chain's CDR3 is CSVLTIDRSTYNEQFF. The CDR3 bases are TGCAGCGTTCTGACAATCGACAGATCTACCTACAATGAGCAGTTCTTC.

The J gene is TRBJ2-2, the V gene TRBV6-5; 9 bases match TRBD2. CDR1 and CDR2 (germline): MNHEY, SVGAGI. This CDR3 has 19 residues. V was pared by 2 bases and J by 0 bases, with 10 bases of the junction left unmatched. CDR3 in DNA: TGTGCCAGCAGTTACGCGGCAGCGGCGGGGGGGACGAACACCGGGGAGCTGTTTTTT. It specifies CASSYAAAAGGTNTGELFF.

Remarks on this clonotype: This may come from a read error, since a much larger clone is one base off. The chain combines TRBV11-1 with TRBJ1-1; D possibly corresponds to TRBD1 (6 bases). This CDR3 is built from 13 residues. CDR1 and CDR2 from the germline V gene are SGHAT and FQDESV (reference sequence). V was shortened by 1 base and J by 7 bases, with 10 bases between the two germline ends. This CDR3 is CASSLGGADEAFF. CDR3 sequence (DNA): TGTGCCAGCAGCTTAGGGGGGGCCGATGAAGCTTTCTTT. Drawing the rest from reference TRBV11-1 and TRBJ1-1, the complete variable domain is EAEVAQSPRYKITEKSQAVAFWCDPISGHATLYWYRQILGQGPELLVQFQDESVVDDSQLPKDRFSAERLKGVDSTLKIQPAELGDSAMYLCASSLGGADEAFFGQGTRLTVV.

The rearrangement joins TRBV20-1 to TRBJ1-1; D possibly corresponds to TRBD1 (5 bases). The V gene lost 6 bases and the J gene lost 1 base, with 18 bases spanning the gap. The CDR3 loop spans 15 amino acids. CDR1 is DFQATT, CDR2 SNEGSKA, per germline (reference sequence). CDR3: CSAPRFGRGNTEAFF. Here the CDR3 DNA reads TGCAGTGCCCCCCGATTTGGTAGGGGGAACACTGAAGCTTTCTTT.

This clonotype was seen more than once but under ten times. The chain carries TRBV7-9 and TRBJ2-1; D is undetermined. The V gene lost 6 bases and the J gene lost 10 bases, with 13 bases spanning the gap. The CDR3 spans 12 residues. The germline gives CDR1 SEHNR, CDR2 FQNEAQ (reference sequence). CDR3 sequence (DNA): TGTGCCAGCAGGTCAGGCGTCATGGAGCAGTTCTTC. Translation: CASRSGVMEQFF.

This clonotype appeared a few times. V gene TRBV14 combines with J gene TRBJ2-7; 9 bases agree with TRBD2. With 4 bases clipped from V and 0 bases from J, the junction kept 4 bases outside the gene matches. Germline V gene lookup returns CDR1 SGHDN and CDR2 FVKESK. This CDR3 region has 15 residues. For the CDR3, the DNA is TGTGCCAGCAGCCTAGCGGGGGCGATCTCCTACGAGCAGTACTTC. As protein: CASSLAGAISYEQYF. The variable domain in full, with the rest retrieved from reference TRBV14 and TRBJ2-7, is EAGVTQFPSHSVIEKGQTVTLRCDPISGHDNLYWYRRVMGKEIKFLLHFVKESKQDESGMPNNRFLAERTGGTYSTLKVQPAELEDSGVYFCASSLAGAISYEQYFGPGTRLTVT.

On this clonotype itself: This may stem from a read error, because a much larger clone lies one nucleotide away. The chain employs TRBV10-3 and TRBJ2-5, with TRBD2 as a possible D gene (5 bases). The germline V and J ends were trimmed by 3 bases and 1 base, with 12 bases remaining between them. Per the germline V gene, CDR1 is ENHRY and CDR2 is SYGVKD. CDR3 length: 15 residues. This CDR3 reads CAISDEERPQETQYF. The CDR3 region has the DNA TGTGCCATCAGTGACGAAGAGCGGCCCCAAGAGACCCAGTACTTC.

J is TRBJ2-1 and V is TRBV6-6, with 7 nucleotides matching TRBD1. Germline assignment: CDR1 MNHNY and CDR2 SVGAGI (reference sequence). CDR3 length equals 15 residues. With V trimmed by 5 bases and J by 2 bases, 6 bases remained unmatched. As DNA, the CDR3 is TGTGCCAGCAGTCTGGACAGGCCTACCTACAATGAGCAGTTCTTC. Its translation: CASSLDRPTYNEQFF.